This T cell receptor beta chain was found in a study of graft-versus-host responses after intestinal transplantation. Lymphocytes (intraepithelial and lamina propria) were released by processing the graft tissue. Broader study findings: GvH clones turned up in recipient marrow; some had shown up first in ileum or blood.

Repertoires were generated with immunoSEQ multiplex PCR, while TCRdb's copy carries only in-frame clones and drops some. The table includes some 40,000 clones, approximately 90% detected once. Details on this clone: Its antigen is unknown.

V gave up 8 bases and J gave up 6 bases; unmatched junction bases: 10. CDR3 length: 15 residues. Germline V gives CDR1 WSHSY, CDR2 SAAADI. This TCR derives from a human patient who received an intestinal transplant, so some T cells may come from the graft donor. Material: ileum tissue, obtained 200 to 210 days after intestinal transplant. This sequence joins TRBV10-2 and TRBJ2-3, with 11 positions matching TRBD2. The CDR3 DNA reads TGCGCCAGCGTCTCGACTAGCGGGGACCCGGATACGCAGTATTTT. Translation gives CASVSTSGDPDTQYF.